Listed here are 6 T cell receptor beta chains from one sample, sequenced in a study of Graves' ophthalmopathy and Graves' hyperthyroidism. Investigators amplified TCR beta CDR3 regions from RNA transcripts. First-round RT-PCR relied on HTBI primers, and a second-round multiplex PCR came next. TCRdb itself ran the multiplex PCR reads through MiXCR, one entry per CDR3 protein. Seen here are tens of thousands of distinct CDR3 sequences, 45% to 55% observed once, and the top ten hold roughly 5%. What was sequenced was peripheral blood. The receptors were gathered from an adult woman with Graves' ophthalmopathy.

This clonotype was observed a handful of times. The rearrangement joins TRBV6-4 to TRBJ2-2, with 8 nucleotides matching TRBD2. This CDR3 is built from 13 residues. V trimming: 2 bases; J trimming: 7 bases; junction bases outside the gene matches: 0. CDR1 is MRHNA, CDR2 SNTAGT, per germline. The CDR3 region has the DNA TGTGCCAGCAGTGACGGGACTAGCGGGGAGCTGTTTTTT. Its protein product is CASSDGTSGELFF.

This clonotype was recorded at least ten times. The rearrangement links TRBV20-1 to TRBJ2-3; D is unresolved. This CDR3 comprises 17 residues. Germline lookup yields CDR1 DFQATT and CDR2 SNEGSKA (reference sequence). Trimming took off 0 bases at V and 4 bases at J, with 20 bases between the two ends. The CDR3 protein is CSARDWRQSKGSDTQYF. The CDR3, as DNA: TGCAGTGCTAGAGATTGGCGCCAATCGAAAGGCTCAGATACGCAGTATTTT.

Concerning this clonotype itself: The CDR3 ends on some other residue instead of the conserved phenylalanine or tryptophan, so this is likely a read error. It is unclear where the CDR3 begins or ends on the DNA, so no DNA is shown, and the CDR3 is as TCRdb lists it. The chain joins TRBV5-6 to TRBJ2-5; TRBD2 reflects the table's D call only, with no check against the DNA. Germline CDR1 reads SGHDT; CDR2 reads YYEEEE. The CDR3 spans 16 residues, counting both ends. This CDR3 is CASSLGAGPQQETQCS.

Only a few counts were recorded for this clonotype. This may stem from a read error, because a much larger clone lies one nucleotide away. CDR3 in DNA: TGTGCCAGCAGTTTAACAGGGGTGGTCACTGAAGCTTTCTTT. Translating it yields CASSLTGVVTEAFF. This rearrangement joins TRBV12-3 or TRBV12-4 to TRBJ1-1, with TRBD1 matching over 7 bases. Trimming cost V 2 bases and J 4 bases; bases outside gene matches: 4. CDR3 length: 14 amino acids.

In its sample, this clonotype ranks as medium-sized. This chain uses TRBV10-3 with TRBJ2-3; 8 bases match TRBD1. CDR1 and CDR2 (germline): ENHRY, SYGVKD. V lost 6 bases, J lost 3 bases, and 11 bases stayed unmatched. The CDR3 has 16 residues. CDR3 in amino acids: CAIRLPAQGETDTQYF. CDR3 DNA sequence: TGTGCCATCAGACTACCGGCACAGGGGGAGACAGATACGCAGTATTTT.

The rearrangement joins TRBV7-6 to TRBJ1-6; D is uncertain. The germline V gene encodes CDR1 SGHVS and CDR2 FNYEAQ. This CDR3 spans 15 amino acids. V gave up 5 bases and J gave up 5 bases, with 13 bases separating them. CDR3 loop: CASSPYSANNSPLHF. CDR3 DNA: TGTGCCAGCAGCCCCTACAGCGCTAATAATTCACCCCTCCACTTT.